This entry concerns a single TCR beta chain. Antigen specificity is unknown. The study ran its PCR with 60 Vbeta and 13 Jbeta primers. Repertoires were generated with immunoSEQ multiplex PCR, while TCRdb's copy carries only in-frame clones and drops some. Of some 150,000 clones in the sample, more than 75% were seen once. This record belongs to a study of cytomegalovirus exposure and HLA in healthy donors. Study observations and caveats: In a later analysis, productive TCRs from donors in an Asian-associated ancestry cluster reportedly carried fewer N-insertions than the cohort mean.

The germline V gene has CDR1 SGHNT and CDR2 YYREEE (reference sequence). CDR3 length: 14 amino acids. Trimming removed 4 bases at V and 2 bases at J, with 13 bases between. The sequence was collected from a woman in her 40s in good health and CMV-seropositive. The chain uses TRBV5-4 and TRBJ2-7; D possibly corresponds to TRBD2 (5 bases). Sequenced sample: PBMCs. CDR3 sequence: CASSEGMRTYEQYF. CDR3 sequence (DNA): TGTGCCAGCAGCGAGGGAATGAGGACCTACGAGCAGTACTTC.